The rows below give T cell receptor beta chains drawn from one sample of a study of human T cells and chemical hapten exposure. Using its own MiXCR run on the RACE reads, TCRdb lists one record per CDR3 protein. The top ten hold approximately 1.4% of the sample, which has roughly 120,000 distinct CDR3 sequences, 9% to 13% seen once. The sequencing used whole blood, collected in connection with sensitization to the hapten diphenylcyclopropenone (DPC). The origin of the receptors is a woman aged 45-59 years with alopecia areata. Some clones in this sample may be carry-over from other donors' samples. Both conserved end residues are part of each CDR3. The D gene is left open where the match is weak. Size is stated for part of the rows, as once, few or many counts, or as a class when the clone is expanded.

TRBV9	many	.	TRBJ1-3	TGTGCCAGCAGCTCCGGCAGCTCTGGAAACACCATATATTTT	CASSSGSSGNTIYF
TRBV19	few	TRBD1	TRBJ1-2	TGTGCCAGTAGTACCCAGACAGGGCTGGTGTCTGGCTACACCTTC	CASSTQTGLVSGYTF
TRBV21-1	.	.	TRBJ1-2	TGTGCCAGCAGCAAATACAGAGGCTACACCTTC	CASSKYRGYTF
TRBV2	many	.	TRBJ1-4	TGTGCCAGCGCTTACTTGGAACTGTTTTTT	CASAYLELFF
TRBV7-2	many	TRBD1	TRBJ2-3	TGTGCCAGCAGCCCTCGACAGGGGGCTGGGGATACGCAGTATTTT	CASSPRQGAGDTQYF
TRBV6-2/TRBV6-3	many	.	TRBJ1-1	TGTGCCAGCAGTGACATGGGGCCTGAAGCTTTCTTT	CASSDMGPEAFF
TRBV19	few	.	TRBJ2-6	TGTGCCAGTAGTATAAATACCGGTGGTGGGGCCAACGTCCTGACTTTC	CASSINTGGGANVLTF
TRBV28	.	TRBD2	TRBJ2-7	TGTGCCAGCAGTCTAACTAGCGGGAGATACGAGCAGTACTTC	CASSLTSGRYEQYF
TRBV15	.	TRBD2	TRBJ2-4	TGTGCCACCAGCAGAGATTGGGCTAGCGGAAACATTCAGTACTTC	CATSRDWASGNIQYF
TRBV20-1	many	TRBD1	TRBJ1-2	TGCAGTGCTAGAGATTTTAGTCGTGGACAGGGGGACGATGGCTACACCTTC	CSARDFSRGQGDDGYTF
TRBV6-4	many	.	TRBJ1-5	TGTGCCAGCAGTCTCTCGGCCAGTTCCAATCAGCCCCAGCATTTT	CASSLSASSNQPQHF
TRBV21-1	few	.	TRBJ2-5	TGTGCCAGCACCAGAGCGGGAGGGACTAGGGAAGAGACCCAGTACTTC	CASTRAGGTREETQYF
TRBV21-1	.	.	TRBJ1-1	TGTGCCAGCAGCAAAGCGTGGGCAGGGAGGGGGAACACTGAAGCTTTCTTT	CASSKAWAGRGNTEAFF
TRBV29-1	.	TRBD2	TRBJ2-3	TGCAGCGTTGTTGAGGTAGCGGGGGGCACAGATACGCAGTATTTT	CSVVEVAGGTDTQYF
TRBV11-2	few	.	TRBJ1-1	TGTGCCAGCAGCTCTTCCGGGACAATTAAGAACACTGAAGCTTTCTTT	CASSSSGTIKNTEAFF
TRBV14	.	.	TRBJ1-1	TGTGCCAGCGGGCGGGGGTACGACACTGAAGCTTTCTTT	CASGRGYDTEAFF
TRBV7-6	many	TRBD1	TRBJ2-2	TGTGCCAGCAGCTTAGCCCCCGGGACAGCGAACACCGGGGAGCTGTTTTTT	CASSLAPGTANTGELFF
TRBV10-1	.	.	TRBJ1-1	TGCGCCAGCTCAGGCGGGGCAGAAAACACTGAAGATTTCTTT	CASSGGAENTEDFF
TRBV4-3	few	TRBD1	TRBJ2-5	TGCGCCAGCAGCCAAGGTCCAGGGACAGGGGAAGAGACCCAGTACTTC	CASSQGPGTGEETQYF
TRBV4-3	many	.	TRBJ2-3	TGCGCCAGCAGCCCAGATATCCCAGATACGCAGTATTTT	CASSPDIPDTQYF
TRBV19	.	.	TRBJ1-5	TGTGCCAGTAGTATATCGGGGGGAAATCAGCCCCAGCATTTT	CASSISGGNQPQHF
TRBV7-2	.	TRBD1	TRBJ1-5	TGTGCCAGCAGCTCAGGGGGTACTGGGCTCCAGCATTTT	CASSSGGTGLQHF
TRBV18	few	TRBD1	TRBJ2-2	TGTGCCAGCTGCATCAACCGGGACAGGCAGACCGGGGAGCTGTTTTTT	CASCINRDRQTGELFF
TRBV9	.	.	TRBJ2-5	TGTGCCAGCAGCGGAGGTGCGCTTGGGGGCCGACAAGAGACCCAGTACTTC	CASSGGALGGRQETQYF
TRBV6-6	many	TRBD1	TRBJ2-4	TGTGCCAGCAGTGGCGGACAGGGAAAAAACATTCAGTACTTC	CASSGGQGKNIQYF
TRBV4-3	.	TRBD1	TRBJ1-4	TGCGCCAGCAGCCAAGATCTTATGGGACAGAGTTGGGATGAAAAACTGTTTTTT	CASSQDLMGQSWDEKLFF
TRBV2	few	.	TRBJ2-5	TGTGCCAGCGTAGCAGCCGCGGGAAAAGAGACCCAGTACTTC	CASVAAAGKETQYF
TRBV6-1	few	TRBD2	TRBJ2-2	TGTGCCAGCAGTGGACGGGGGGTCAGGGAAATATTATTGGGCACCGGGGAGCTGTTTTTT	CASSGRGVREILLGTGELFF
TRBV2	.	.	TRBJ2-5	TGTGCCAGCAGTGTGGCAATCGAGACCCAGTACTTC	CASSVAIETQYF
TRBV28	.	.	TRBJ1-5	TGTGCCAGCAGTTTCCGGGGGGAGAATCAGCCCCAGCATTTT	CASSFRGENQPQHF
TRBV20-1	few	TRBD1	TRBJ2-2	TGCAGTGCTAGGACAGGGATCGCGAACACCGGGGAGCTGTTTTTT	CSARTGIANTGELFF
TRBV12-3/TRBV12-4	many	.	TRBJ1-1	TGTGCCAGCAGTTTAAGCAGGAACACTGAAGCTTTCTTT	CASSLSRNTEAFF
TRBV11-2	.	TRBD1	TRBJ2-7	TGTGCCAGCAGTTCATGGACAGGGCCGCAGCAGTACTTC	CASSSWTGPQQYF
TRBV28	.	TRBD2	TRBJ2-7	TGTGCCAGCAGTTCCCGGGACTACAAGGTCTTC	CASSSRDYKVF
TRBV6-5	.	TRBD2	TRBJ2-3	TGTGCCAGCAGCAATAGCGGGAGGTTCTCAGATACGCAGTATTTT	CASSNSGRFSDTQYF
TRBV4-1	.	.	TRBJ1-1	TGCGCCAGCAGCCACCCAGGACAGCTCCAGACTGAAGCTTTCTTT	CASSHPGQLQTEAFF
TRBV10-3	few	.	TRBJ1-1	TGTGCCATCAGTGGGGGAAATACTGAAGCTTTCTTT	CAISGGNTEAFF
TRBV7-7	few	.	TRBJ2-2	TGTGCCAGCAGCCCACAAGCGGTCGCGAACACCGGGGAGCTGTTTTTT	CASSPQAVANTGELFF
TRBV7-2	few	.	TRBJ1-2	TGTGCCAGCAGCGAATTTTTCCATGGCTACACCTTC	CASSEFFHGYTF
TRBV20-1	many	.	TRBJ1-3	TGCAGTGCTAGAGAAGGAGGTCCCGGGGACACCATATATTTT	CSAREGGPGDTIYF